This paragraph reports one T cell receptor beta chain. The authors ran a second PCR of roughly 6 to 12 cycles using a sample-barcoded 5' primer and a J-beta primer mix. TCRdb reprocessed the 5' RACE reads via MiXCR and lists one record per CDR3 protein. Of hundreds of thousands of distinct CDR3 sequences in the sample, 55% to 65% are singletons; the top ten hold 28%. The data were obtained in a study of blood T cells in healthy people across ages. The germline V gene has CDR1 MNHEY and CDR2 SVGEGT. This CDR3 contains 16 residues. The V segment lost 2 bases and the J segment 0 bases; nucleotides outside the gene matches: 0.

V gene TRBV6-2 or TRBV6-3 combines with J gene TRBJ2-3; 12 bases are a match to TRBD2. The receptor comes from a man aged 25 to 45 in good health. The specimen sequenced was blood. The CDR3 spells CASSYGTSGSTDTQYF. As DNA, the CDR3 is TGTGCCAGCAGTTACGGGACTAGCGGGAGCACAGATACGCAGTATTTT.